The text below deals with one TCR beta chain. Its antigen is as yet unknown. Germline assignment: CDR1 GTSNPN and CDR2 SVGIG (reference sequence). The V and J ends lost 5 bases and 2 bases respectively, with 13 bases between them. The CDR3 contains 13 residues. This record comes from a study of OX40 agonist ivuxolimab in advanced cancers. For the study at large: Three partial responders included one hepatocellular carcinoma patient and two cutaneous melanoma patients.

Some clones are missing from TCRdb's copy, which holds only in-frame ones; the method was immunoSEQ multiplex PCR. The sample lists 55,000 to 70,000 clones; approximately 83% were seen once. Study-level points and caveats: At 0.1 to 3.0 mg/kg, clonal expansion of CD4+ and CD8+ blood T cells had occurred by week 6. CD8+ T cells were the subset that, on average, had more expanded clones than CD4+. Clonal expansion among partial responders at 0.1-3.0 mg/kg ranked near the lowest.

The origin of this receptor is an adult with an advanced solid tumor such as melanoma, head and neck, liver or kidney cancer. This sample comprised CD4+ or CD8+ T cells sorted from blood, obtained in a trial of the OX40 agonist ivuxolimab. This rearrangement joins TRBV30 to TRBJ2-7, with a possible D match to TRBD1 (5 bases). The CDR3 protein is CAWSPRATYEQYF. The CDR3 DNA reads TGTGCCTGGTCCCCCAGGGCCACCTACGAGCAGTACTTC.